Listed below are T cell receptor beta chains from one sample, sequenced in a study of blood T cell repertoires in COVID-19. Repertoires were generated with immunoSEQ multiplex PCR, while TCRdb's copy carries only in-frame clones and drops some. The table lists nearly 55,000 clones, approximately 86% of them singletons. Sequenced: peripheral blood. These receptor sequences come from a man aged 65 to 79 with active COVID-19. The CDR3 runs from the conserved cysteine through the conserved F or W. A D gene is named only where the DNA matches it firmly. Clone size, where shown, is once, few, many, or a class for clones that have expanded.

CDR3aa	CDR3nt	d_gene	abundance	v_gene	j_gene
CASKETGPSYEQYF	TGTGCCAGCAAAGAGACAGGGCCCAGCTACGAGCAGTACTTC	TRBD1	NA	TRBV5-6	TRBJ2-7
CASSLAEAGGKLYNEQFF	TGCGCCAGCAGCTTGGCCGAGGCGGGGGGGAAACTGTACAATGAGCAGTTCTTC	TRBD2	few	TRBV5-1	TRBJ2-1
CATSDSLGQGFGTDTQYF	TGTGCCACCAGTGATTCACTGGGACAGGGGTTCGGGACAGATACGCAGTATTTT	TRBD1	NA	TRBV24-1	TRBJ2-3
CASSSSRFYSNQPQHF	TGTGCCAGCAGTTCGTCCCGGTTTTATAGCAATCAGCCCCAGCATTTT	NA	once	TRBV6-2/TRBV6-3	TRBJ1-5
CASSFQGSTDTQYF	TGCGCCAGCAGCTTCCAGGGGAGCACAGATACGCAGTATTTT	NA	NA	TRBV5-1	TRBJ2-3
CATSDSTGVNTGELFF	TGTGCCACCAGTGATTCCACAGGGGTTAACACCGGGGAGCTGTTTTTT	TRBD1	NA	TRBV24-1	TRBJ2-2
CASSQVPGLEAFF	TGCGCCAGCAGCCAAGTTCCGGGACTTGAAGCTTTCTTT	NA	NA	TRBV4-1	TRBJ1-1
CASSTLWTENTGELFF	TGTGCCAGCAGTACCCTCTGGACAGAAAACACCGGGGAGCTGTTTTTT	NA	NA	TRBV27	TRBJ2-2
CASTGQGASNYGYTF	TGTGCCAGCACGGGACAGGGCGCCTCTAACTATGGCTACACCTTC	TRBD1	NA	TRBV7-2	TRBJ1-2
CASSSLTSGAQETQYF	TGCGCCAGCAGCTCCCTCACTAGCGGGGCCCAAGAGACCCAGTACTTC	TRBD2	NA	TRBV5-1	TRBJ2-5
CASSQAASGGGEQFF	TGTGCCAGCAGCCAAGCGGCTAGCGGGGGTGGTGAGCAGTTCTTC	TRBD2	NA	TRBV3-1/TRBV3-2	TRBJ2-1
CASSLDTSGSYEQYF	TGTGCCAGCAGTTTGGACACTAGCGGCTCCTACGAGCAGTACTTC	TRBD2	NA	TRBV2	TRBJ2-7
CASSKTSGLTDTQYF	TGTGCCAGCAGCAAGACTAGCGGACTCACAGATACGCAGTATTTT	TRBD2	NA	TRBV7-3	TRBJ2-3
CASSPQGTDINEQFF	TGTGCCAGCAGCCCACAGGGCACGGATATCAATGAGCAGTTCTTC	NA	medium-sized	TRBV28	TRBJ2-1